These T cell receptor beta chains were read from a single sample in a study of OX40 agonist ivuxolimab in advanced cancers. Data came from immunoSEQ multiplex PCR; TCRdb stores just in-frame clones and leaves some out. The sample holds about 69,000 clones; just over 90% are singletons and the top ten take 5.9%. The source material was CD4+ or CD8+ T cells sorted from blood, sampled in a trial of the OX40 agonist ivuxolimab. All receptors derive from an adult with an advanced solid tumor such as melanoma, head and neck, liver or kidney cancer. The CDR3 runs from the conserved cysteine through the conserved F or W. Fields, in order: D gene, J gene, V gene, clone size, CDR3 DNA, CDR3 protein. The D gene is left open where the match is weak. A row's size may be missing; if present it is once, few, many or a size class.

>.|TRBJ1-1|TRBV11-2|.
TGTGCCAGCAGCTTCCAGGAGACTGAAGCTTTCTTT
CASSFQETEAFF
>.|TRBJ1-1|TRBV19|.
TGTGCCAGTTTTGCTGGGGGCGAGAACACTGAAGCTTTCTTT
CASFAGGENTEAFF
>.|TRBJ1-1|TRBV2|.
TGTGCCAGCAGTGAAATGACCGTGAACACTGAAGCTTTCTTT
CASSEMTVNTEAFF
>TRBD1|TRBJ2-7|TRBV9|.
TGTGCCAGCAGCGTAACGACAGGGTTACCTTCCTACGAGCAGTACTTC
CASSVTTGLPSYEQYF
>.|TRBJ1-1|TRBV18|.
TGTGCCAGCTCACCATGGGACACGGAGGTTTGGTGGACTGAAGCTTTCTTT
CASSPWDTEVWWTEAFF
>TRBD2|TRBJ2-1|TRBV19|.
TGTGCCAGTAGTATAGTTCTTAGCGGGAGTATTAGTTATGAGCAGTTCTTC
CASSIVLSGSISYEQFF
>.|TRBJ2-7|TRBV5-4|.
TGTGCCAGCAGCAGAGGGGAGAGGGTCTACGAGCAGTACTTC
CASSRGERVYEQYF
>.|TRBJ2-6|TRBV4-3|.
TGCGCCAGCAGCCAAGATCGAGGGAATGGGGCCAACGTCCTGACTTTC
CASSQDRGNGANVLTF
>TRBD1|TRBJ1-2|TRBV27|.
TGTGCCAGCAGTTTTGGACAGGCCTATGGCTACACCTTC
CASSFGQAYGYTF
>.|TRBJ1-2|TRBV11-2|.
TGTGCCAGCAGCTTATCCGGGGTTAACTATGGCTACACCTTC
CASSLSGVNYGYTF
>.|TRBJ2-1|TRBV19|.
TGTGCCAGTAGTATATCCGATGAGCAGTTCTTC
CASSISDEQFF
>TRBD1|TRBJ1-5|TRBV27|.
TGTGCCAGCAGACTGACAGGGTATAGCAATCAGCCCCAGCATTTT
CASRLTGYSNQPQHF
>TRBD1|TRBJ2-1|TRBV25-1|.
TGTGCCAGCAGTGACCCTTCGACAGGGAGCTCCTACAATGAGCAGTTCTTC
CASSDPSTGSSYNEQFF
>.|TRBJ2-1|TRBV7-8|.
TGTGCCAGCAGCTTAGAACCAGATGAGCAGTTCTTC
CASSLEPDEQFF
>.|TRBJ2-2|TRBV7-8|.
TGTGCCAGCAGCTTTAAGGGGAACGGGGAGCTGTTTTTT
CASSFKGNGELFF
>TRBD2|TRBJ2-7|TRBV4-2|.
TGTGCCAGCAGCCCTAGCGGAACCTACGAGCAGTACTTC
CASSPSGTYEQYF
>.|TRBJ1-3|TRBV27|few
TGTGCCAGCTCCATTAATGGGGGCTCTGGAAACACCATATATTTT
CASSINGGSGNTIYF
>.|TRBJ2-2|TRBV14|.
TGTGCCAGCAGCCAAGTATCGACGTTCGGGGAGCTGTTTTTT
CASSQVSTFGELFF
>.|TRBJ2-1|TRBV7-9|.
TGTGCCAGCAGACTAGGGGGGACCCCCGGTGAGCAGTTCTTC
CASRLGGTPGEQFF
>.|TRBJ1-3|TRBV12-5|.
TGTGCTAGTGGTCCGGGACGAACAGCGGGCTCAGGAAACACCATATATTTT
CASGPGRTAGSGNTIYF
>.|TRBJ2-4|TRBV7-2|.
TGTGCCAGCAGCTCCGTACACCAGACAGGTGAAAACATTCAGTACTTC
CASSSVHQTGENIQYF
>.|TRBJ1-2|TRBV7-9|.
TGTGCCAGCAGCTCCCCAGGCGGTCCTATGTATGGCTACACCTTC
CASSSPGGPMYGYTF
>.|TRBJ2-7|TRBV19|.
TGTGCCAGTAGTCCTTCTGATGGCCCTGCCTCCTACGAGCAGTACTTC
CASSPSDGPASYEQYF
>.|TRBJ1-1|TRBV6-9|.
TGTGCCAGCAGTTTATTGGGGATTCCGCAGTTGAACACTGAAGCTTTCTTT
CASSLLGIPQLNTEAFF
>.|TRBJ2-1|TRBV6-6|once
TGTGCCAGCAGTTACTCCGGGACACTCGAGCAGTTCTTC
CASSYSGTLEQFF
>.|TRBJ1-1|TRBV19|.
TGTGCCAGTAGTATAGACCAGGGGACTGAAGCTTTCTTT
CASSIDQGTEAFF
>TRBD1|TRBJ2-3|TRBV10-3|.
TGTGCCATCAGTCTCCCGCAGGGGGCTGATGATACGCAGTATTTT
CAISLPQGADDTQYF
>.|TRBJ2-1|TRBV7-3|.
TGTGCCAGCAGCCCCGGTAACAATGAGCAGTTCTTC
CASSPGNNEQFF
>TRBD2|TRBJ2-7|TRBV29-1|.
TGCAGCGCGAGCGGGACGGCCTACGAGCAGTACTTC
CSASGTAYEQYF
>.|TRBJ1-2|TRBV6-1|.
TGTGCCAGCAGTGAAGCGCTTCAGATGGCTATGAGCTACACCTTC
CASSEALQMAMSYTF
>.|TRBJ1-1|TRBV7-6|.
TGTGCCAGCAGCTTAGAACAACGAGGTAACACTGAAGCTTTCTTT
CASSLEQRGNTEAFF
>.|TRBJ2-2|TRBV5-8|.
TGTGCCAGCAGCTCCGGACTAAGTAACACCGGGGAGCTGTTTTTT
CASSSGLSNTGELFF
>.|TRBJ2-7|TRBV27|.
TGTGCCTCGAAATCAGGGTGGGTTACCTACGAGCAGTACTTC
CASKSGWVTYEQYF
>TRBD1|TRBJ2-7|TRBV9|.
TGTGCCAGCAGCGTAGAGGGACAGGGGACCTACGAGCAGTACTTC
CASSVEGQGTYEQYF
>.|TRBJ1-2|TRBV6-4|.
TGTGCCAGCAGTGGCCAGGCCCCGGGGGGGTTGCTCTATGGCTACACCTTC
CASSGQAPGGLLYGYTF
>TRBD1|TRBJ2-7|TRBV29-1|.
TGCAGCGTTGATTGGGACAGGCAGAGGGACGAGCAGTACTTC
CSVDWDRQRDEQYF
>.|TRBJ1-5|TRBV7-9|.
TGTGCCAGCAGCCTGGGATTTAGCAATCAGCCCCAGCATTTT
CASSLGFSNQPQHF
>.|TRBJ1-1|TRBV10-3|.
TGTGCCATCAGTGAACCCCAGGGCCTGAACACTGAAGCTTTCTTT
CAISEPQGLNTEAFF
>.|TRBJ1-1|TRBV6-1|.
TGTGCCAGCATGAGGGTAGGGGGTTCAGCTGAAGCTTTCTTT
CASMRVGGSAEAFF
>TRBD1|TRBJ1-4|TRBV4-3|.
TGCGCCAGCAGCCAATCACCCAGGGGGAGGGATGAAAAACTGTTTTTT
CASSQSPRGRDEKLFF
>TRBD2|TRBJ2-1|TRBV9|once
TGTGCCAGCAGCGTATCTGGAGTCTTGGCGGGAGTCAATGAGCAGTTCTTC
CASSVSGVLAGVNEQFF
>.|TRBJ1-5|TRBV30|.
TGTGCCTGGAGTGTAGGGCAGGGCAATCAGCCCCAGCATTTT
CAWSVGQGNQPQHF
>TRBD1|TRBJ1-2|TRBV4-1|.
TGCGCCAGCAGCCAAGATCCAGGACAGGGGAACTATGGCTACACCTTC
CASSQDPGQGNYGYTF
>.|TRBJ2-7|TRBV13|.
TGTGCCAGCACCTCTCCGGGACCTAATTACGAGCAGTACTTC
CASTSPGPNYEQYF
>.|TRBJ2-1|TRBV9|.
TGTGCCAGCAGCGCCCGCCGGGACGCCGAGCAGTTCTTC
CASSARRDAEQFF